This T cell receptor (beta chain) originates from a study of cytomegalovirus exposure and HLA in healthy donors. Study-level information: An early data release held tens of millions of unique TCRs from HLA-typed donors.

In the PCR, 60 Vbeta and 13 Jbeta primers were used. Authors' processing steps: A later analysis counted tens of millions of unique TCR beta chains, around 11 million shared. TCRdb's table, derived via immunoSEQ multiplex PCR, lists solely in-frame clones and lacks some. That table gives V, J and clone size, and the DNA gave D and trimming. The sample consists of about 170,000 clones, 80% to 90% of them appearing once. Broader study findings: Analyses of presence and absence presupposed an approximately uniform sequencing depth across donors. Association with HLA alleles at 0.05 false discovery rate was found for 16,951 TCR beta sequences in a later analysis.

A remark on this clone: Its cognate antigen is unknown.

This TCR came from a young man in good health and CMV-seropositive. The sample was PBMCs.

Here the CDR3 DNA reads TGTGCCAGCAGTTTATACCCTGGACAGGCCCCATACAATGAGCAGTTCTTC. As protein: CASSLYPGQAPYNEQFF. The J gene is TRBJ2-1, the V gene TRBV27; 7 nucleotides align to TRBD1. CDR1 is MNHEY, CDR2 SMNVEV, per germline (reference sequence). This CDR3 region has 17 residues. V trimming: 1 base; J trimming: 4 bases; junction bases outside the gene matches: 10.